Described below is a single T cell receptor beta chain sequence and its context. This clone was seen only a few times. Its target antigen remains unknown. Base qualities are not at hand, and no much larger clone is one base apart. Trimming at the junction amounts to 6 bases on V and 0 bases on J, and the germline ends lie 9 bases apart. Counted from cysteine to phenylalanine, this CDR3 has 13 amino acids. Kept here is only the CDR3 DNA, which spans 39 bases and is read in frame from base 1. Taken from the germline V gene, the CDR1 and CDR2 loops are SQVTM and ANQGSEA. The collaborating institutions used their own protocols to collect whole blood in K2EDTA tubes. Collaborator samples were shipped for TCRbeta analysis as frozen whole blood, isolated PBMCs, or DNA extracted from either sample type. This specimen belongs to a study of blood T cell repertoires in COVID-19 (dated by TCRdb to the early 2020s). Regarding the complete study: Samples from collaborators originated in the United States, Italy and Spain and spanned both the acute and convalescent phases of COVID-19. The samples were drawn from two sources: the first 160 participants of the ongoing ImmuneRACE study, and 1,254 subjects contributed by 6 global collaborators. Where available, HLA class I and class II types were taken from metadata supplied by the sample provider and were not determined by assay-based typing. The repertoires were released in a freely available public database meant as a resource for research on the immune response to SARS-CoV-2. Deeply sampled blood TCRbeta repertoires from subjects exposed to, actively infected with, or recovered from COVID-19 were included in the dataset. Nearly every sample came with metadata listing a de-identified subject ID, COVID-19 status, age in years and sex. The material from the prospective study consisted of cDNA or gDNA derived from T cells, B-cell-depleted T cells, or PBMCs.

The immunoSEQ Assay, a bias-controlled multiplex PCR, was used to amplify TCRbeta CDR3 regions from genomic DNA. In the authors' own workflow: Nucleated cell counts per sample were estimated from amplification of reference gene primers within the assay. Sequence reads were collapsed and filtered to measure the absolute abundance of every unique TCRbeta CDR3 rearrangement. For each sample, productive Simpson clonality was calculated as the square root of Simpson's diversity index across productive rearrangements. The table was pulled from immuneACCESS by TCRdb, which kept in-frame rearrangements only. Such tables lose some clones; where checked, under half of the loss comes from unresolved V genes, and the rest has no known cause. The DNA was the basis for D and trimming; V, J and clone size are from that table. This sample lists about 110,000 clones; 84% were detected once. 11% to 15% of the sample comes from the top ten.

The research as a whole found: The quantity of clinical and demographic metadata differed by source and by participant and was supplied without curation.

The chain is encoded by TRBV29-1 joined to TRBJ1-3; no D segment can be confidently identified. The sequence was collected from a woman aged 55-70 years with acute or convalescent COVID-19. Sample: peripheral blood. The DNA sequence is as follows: TGCAGCGTCCTTCAGGACTCTGGAAACACCATATATTTT. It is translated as CSVLQDSGNTIYF.